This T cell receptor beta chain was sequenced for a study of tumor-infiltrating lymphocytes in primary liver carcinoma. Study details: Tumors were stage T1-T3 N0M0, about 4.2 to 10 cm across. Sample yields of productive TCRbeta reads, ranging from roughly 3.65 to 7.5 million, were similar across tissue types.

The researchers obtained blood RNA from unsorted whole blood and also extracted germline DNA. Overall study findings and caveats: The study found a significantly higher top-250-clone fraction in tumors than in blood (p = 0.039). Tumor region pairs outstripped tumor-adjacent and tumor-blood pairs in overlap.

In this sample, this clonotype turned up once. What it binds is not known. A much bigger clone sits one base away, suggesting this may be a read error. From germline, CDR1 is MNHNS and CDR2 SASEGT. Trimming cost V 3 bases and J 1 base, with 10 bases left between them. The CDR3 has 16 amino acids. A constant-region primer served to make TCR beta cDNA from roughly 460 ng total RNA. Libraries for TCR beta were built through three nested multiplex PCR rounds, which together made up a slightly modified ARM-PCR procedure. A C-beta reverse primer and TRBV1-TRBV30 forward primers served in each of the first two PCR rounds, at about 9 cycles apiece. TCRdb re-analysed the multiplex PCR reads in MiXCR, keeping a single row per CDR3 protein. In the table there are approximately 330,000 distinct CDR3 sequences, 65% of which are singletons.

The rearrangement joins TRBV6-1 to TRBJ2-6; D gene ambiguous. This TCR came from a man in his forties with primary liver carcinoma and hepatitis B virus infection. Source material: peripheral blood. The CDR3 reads CASSDRWGSGANVLTF. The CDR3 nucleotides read TGTGCCAGCAGTGACAGATGGGGTTCTGGGGCCAACGTCCTGACTTTC.